The following is a T cell receptor beta chain sequence with its context. The sample comes from a study of shared clonotypes between healthy human individuals. The CDR3 runs to 15 residues. Trimming removed 7 bases at V and 4 bases at J, with 18 bases between. In germline, CDR1 is MNHEY, CDR2 SVGAGI. Generated by immunoSEQ multiplex PCR, the TCRdb table keeps only in-frame clones and is missing some. The sample contains over 100,000 clones, around 68% of which appear only once. The rearrangement joins TRBV6-5 to TRBJ2-3, with D uncertain. This sequence originates from a woman aged 25 to 45 in good health. The sequenced material came from memory CD8+ T cells sorted from blood. Indicated subset: CD45RO+ cells pooled with CCR7-negative TemRA cells. CDR3 coding DNA: TGTGCCAGCAAGCCCCAAAGTCCAGGTGCAGATACGCAGTATTTT. Amino acids: CASKPQSPGADTQYF.